A single sample is the source of the 7 T cell receptor beta chains below, sequenced in a study of blood T cell repertoires in COVID-19. Here immunoSEQ multiplex PCR was the method, and the copy in TCRdb shows in-frame clones only, minus some. This sample has about 11,000 clones, with 84% found just once. The sequenced sample was peripheral blood. The receptors come from a man in his fifties or sixties with active COVID-19.

V usage is TRBV5-1 and J usage is TRBJ2-7, with TRBD1 matching 9 bases. Per germline, CDR1 SGHRS and CDR2 YFSETQ. The CDR3 covers 15 residues. The junction had 6 bases not matched to a gene; V was cut back by 0 bases and J by 5 bases. Here the CDR3 DNA reads TGCGCCAGCAGCTTGGGATACAGGGGGCAAGACGAGCAGTACTTC. This translates into CASSLGYRGQDEQYF.

This rearrangement joins TRBV11-2 to TRBJ2-7; the match to TRBD2 covers 7 bases. CDR3 length: 15 residues. V shed 1 base, J shed 3 bases, and the junction held 6 bases outside the gene matches. The V gene's germline CDR1 is SGHAT and CDR2 FQNNGV. In nucleotides, the CDR3 is TGTGCCAGCAGCTTAGTTGTAGCGGGCCTCTACGAGCAGTACTTC. Translating it yields CASSLVVAGLYEQYF. Full variable domain (remainder filled in from reference TRBV11-2 and TRBJ2-7): EAGVAQSPRYKIIEKRQSVAFWCNPISGHATLYWYQQILGQGPKLLIQFQNNGVVDDSQLPKDRFSAERLKGVDSTLKIQPAKLEDSAVYLCASSLVVAGLYEQYFGPGTRLTVT.

The CDR3: CASSATTLSTDTQYF. The CDR3, as DNA: TGTGCCAGCAGCGCCACAACCCTTAGCACAGATACGCAGTATTTT. The rearrangement links TRBV9 to TRBJ2-3; D ambiguous. The V gene lost 3 bases and the J gene lost 0 bases, with 11 bases spanning the gap. CDR3 length equals 15 residues. CDR1 is SGDLS, CDR2 YYNGEE, per germline.

The V and J genes are TRBV9 and TRBJ2-2; 9 positions agree with TRBD1. This CDR3 is built from 19 residues. Per the germline V gene, CDR1 is SGDLS and CDR2 is YYNGEE. V was pared by 3 bases and J by 2 bases, with 14 bases of the junction left unmatched. DNA of the CDR3: TGTGCCAGCAGCGGAGGGACAGGGTCGGGTACGAAAAACACCGGGGAGCTGTTTTTT. Its protein product is CASSGGTGSGTKNTGELFF.

The gene calls are TRBV7-9 and TRBJ1-1; D unresolved. The V end lost 5 bases, the J end lost 5 bases, and 18 bases lay between the germline ends. The length of the CDR3 is 15 residues. The germline CDR1 and CDR2 sequences are SEHNR and FQNEAQ (reference sequence). The CDR3 coding sequence is TGTGCCAGCAGCCCGCTAGAGGGAGAGTGGACTGAAGCTTTCTTT. This gives the protein CASSPLEGEWTEAFF. The variable domain in full, with the rest retrieved from reference TRBV7-9 and TRBJ1-1, is DTGVSQNPRHKITKRGQNVTFRCDPISEHNRLYWYRQTLGQGPEFLTYFQNEAQLEKSRLLSDRFSAERPKGSFSTLEIQRTEQGDSAMYLCASSPLEGEWTEAFFGQGTRLTVV.

The J gene is TRBJ2-2, the V gene TRBV18; TRBD1 aligns across 8 bases. Germline V lookup: CDR1 KGHSH, CDR2 LQKENI. The junction had 6 bases not matched to a gene; V was cut back by 5 bases and J by 4 bases. The CDR3 runs 15 residues. The CDR3: CASSTGQGGTGELFF. The DNA of the CDR3 is TGTGCCAGCTCAACCGGACAGGGAGGCACCGGGGAGCTGTTTTTT.

This chain connects TRBV27 to TRBJ2-3, with D possibly TRBD1 on 6 matching bases. CDR3 length: 15 amino acids. Trimming removed 2 bases from V and 5 bases from J, with 14 bases in between. Per the germline V gene, CDR1 is MNHEY and CDR2 is SMNVEV (reference sequence). CDR3 sequence reads: CASSLNRVPGDTQYF. CDR3 bases: TGTGCCAGCAGTTTAAACAGGGTACCAGGAGATACGCAGTATTTT.